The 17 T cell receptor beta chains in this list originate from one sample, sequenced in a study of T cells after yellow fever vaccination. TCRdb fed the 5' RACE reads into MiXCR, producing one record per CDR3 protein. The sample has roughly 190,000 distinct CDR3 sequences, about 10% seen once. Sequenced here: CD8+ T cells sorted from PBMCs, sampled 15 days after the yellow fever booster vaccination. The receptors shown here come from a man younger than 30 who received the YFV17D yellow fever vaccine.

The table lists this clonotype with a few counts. CDR3 sequence (DNA): TGCGCCAGCAGCCAAGACTCCACTCCTAGTTCACCCCTCCACTTT. Encoded protein: CASSQDSTPSSPLHF. This chain connects TRBV4-3 to TRBJ1-6; no definite D call. CDR1 and CDR2 from the germline V gene are LGHNA and YSLEER. The ends were cut back, 0 bases at V and 9 bases at J, with 12 bases in the middle. This CDR3 comprises 15 residues.

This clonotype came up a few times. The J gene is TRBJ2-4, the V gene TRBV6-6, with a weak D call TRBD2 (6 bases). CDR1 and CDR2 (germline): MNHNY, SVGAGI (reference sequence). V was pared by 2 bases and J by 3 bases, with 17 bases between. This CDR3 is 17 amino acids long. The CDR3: CASSYPPGGVDKNIQYF. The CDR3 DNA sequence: TGTGCCAGCAGTTACCCCCCAGGAGGGGTGGACAAAAACATTCAGTACTTC.

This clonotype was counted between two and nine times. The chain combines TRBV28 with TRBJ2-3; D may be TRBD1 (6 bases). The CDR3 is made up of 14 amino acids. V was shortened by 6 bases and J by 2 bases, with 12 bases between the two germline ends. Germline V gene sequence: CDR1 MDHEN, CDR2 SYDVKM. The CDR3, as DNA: TGTGCCAGCAGCCCGGACAGTTACACAGATACGCAGTATTTT. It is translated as CASSPDSYTDTQYF.

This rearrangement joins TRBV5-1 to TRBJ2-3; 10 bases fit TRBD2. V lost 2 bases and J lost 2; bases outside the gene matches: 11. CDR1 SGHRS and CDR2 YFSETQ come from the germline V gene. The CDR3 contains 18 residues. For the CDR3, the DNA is TGCGCCAGCAGCTTCGGCCTAGCGGGGGCAGCGATCACAGATACGCAGTATTTT. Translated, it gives CASSFGLAGAAITDTQYF.

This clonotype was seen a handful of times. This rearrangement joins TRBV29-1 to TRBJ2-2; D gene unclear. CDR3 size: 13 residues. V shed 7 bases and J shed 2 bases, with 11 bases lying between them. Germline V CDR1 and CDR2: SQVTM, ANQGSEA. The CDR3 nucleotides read TGCAGCGGATCGGGCCCCAACACCGGGGAGCTGTTTTTT. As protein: CSGSGPNTGELFF.

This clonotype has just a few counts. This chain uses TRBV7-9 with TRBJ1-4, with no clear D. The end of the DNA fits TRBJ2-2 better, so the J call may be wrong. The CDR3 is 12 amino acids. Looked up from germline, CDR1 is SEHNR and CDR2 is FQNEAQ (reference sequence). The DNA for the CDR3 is TGTGCCAGCAGCTTCCAAAGGGCGGAGCTGTTTTTT. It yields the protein CASSFQRAELFF.

The CDR3, as DNA: TGTGCCAGCAGCTTCAGGGAAGAGACCCAGTACTTC. Encoded protein: CASSFREETQYF. The chain has TRBV7-9 and TRBJ2-5, with D maybe TRBD1 (5 bases). The CDR3 totals 12 residues. Deletions cut 3 bases from V and 3 bases from J, with 5 bases between. Germline CDR1 and CDR2: SEHNR and FQNEAQ (reference sequence). The whole variable domain, remainder taken from reference TRBV7-9 and TRBJ2-5, is DTGVSQNPRHKITKRGQNVTFRCDPISEHNRLYWYRQTLGQGPEFLTYFQNEAQLEKSRLLSDRFSAERPKGSFSTLEIQRTEQGDSAMYLCASSFREETQYFGPGTRLLVL.

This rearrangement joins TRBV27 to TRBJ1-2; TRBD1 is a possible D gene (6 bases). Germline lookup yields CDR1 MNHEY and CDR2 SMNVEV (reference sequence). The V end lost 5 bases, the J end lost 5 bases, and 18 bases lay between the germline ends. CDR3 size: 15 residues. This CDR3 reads CASSQGRGRIYGYTF. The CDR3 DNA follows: TGTGCCAGCAGTCAGGGTCGGGGGCGCATTTATGGCTACACCTTC.

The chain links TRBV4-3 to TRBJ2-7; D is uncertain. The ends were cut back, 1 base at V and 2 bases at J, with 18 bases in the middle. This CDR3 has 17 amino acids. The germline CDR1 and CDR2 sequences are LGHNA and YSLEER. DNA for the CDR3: TGCGCCAGCAGCCAAGCTTCCCAGGCCTACCCTCCCTACGAGCAGTACTTC. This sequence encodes CASSQASQAYPPYEQYF.

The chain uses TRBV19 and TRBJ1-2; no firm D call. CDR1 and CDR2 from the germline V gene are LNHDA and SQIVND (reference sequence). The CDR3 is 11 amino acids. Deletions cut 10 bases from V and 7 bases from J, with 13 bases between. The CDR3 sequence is CATQEGRGYTF. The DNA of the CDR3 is TGTGCCACCCAGGAAGGCCGTGGCTACACCTTC.

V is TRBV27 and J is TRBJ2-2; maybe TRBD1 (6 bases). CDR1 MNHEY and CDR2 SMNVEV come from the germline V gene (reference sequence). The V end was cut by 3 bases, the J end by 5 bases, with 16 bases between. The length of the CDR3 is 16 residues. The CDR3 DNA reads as TGTGCCAGCAGTTTGGTGGCAGGGGTACGAACCGGGGAGCTGTTTTTT. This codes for CASSLVAGVRTGELFF.

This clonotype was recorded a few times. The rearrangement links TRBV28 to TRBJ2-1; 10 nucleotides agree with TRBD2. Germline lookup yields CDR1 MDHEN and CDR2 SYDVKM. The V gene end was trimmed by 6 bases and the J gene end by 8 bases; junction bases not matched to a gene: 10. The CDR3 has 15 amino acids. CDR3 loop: CASRLSGGAFDEQFF. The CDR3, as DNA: TGTGCCAGCAGACTGAGCGGGGGGGCATTCGATGAGCAGTTCTTC.

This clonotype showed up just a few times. The DNA for the CDR3 is TGTGCCAGCAGCCCGTACGGGAATGAGCAGTTCTTC. This translates into CASSPYGNEQFF. The rearrangement uses TRBV7-9 and TRBJ2-1; D is undetermined. CDR3 length: 12 residues. The germline CDR1 and CDR2 sequences are SEHNR and FQNEAQ (reference sequence). V lost 5 bases to trimming and J lost 7 bases, with 9 bases between them.

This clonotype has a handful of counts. DNA of the CDR3: TGCGCCAGCAGTGAGGGCAGTTTGATGGATCCCTACGAGCAGTACTTC. Protein product: CASSEGSLMDPYEQYF. J is TRBJ2-7 and V is TRBV10-2, with D hard to call. The CDR3 length is 16 residues. CDR1 is WSHSY, CDR2 SAAADI, per germline. V was cut by 2 bases and J by 2 bases, with 16 bases left in between.

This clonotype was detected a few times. CDR3: CASSYSSEGYGYTF. The CDR3 nucleotides read TGTGCCAGCAGTTACTCGTCCGAGGGCTATGGCTACACCTTC. The chain joins TRBV6-2 or TRBV6-3 to TRBJ1-2; the D is unclear. This CDR3 has 14 residues. The V end lost 0 bases, the J end lost 4 bases, and 9 bases lay between the germline ends. Germline loops: CDR1 MNHEY, CDR2 SVGEGT.

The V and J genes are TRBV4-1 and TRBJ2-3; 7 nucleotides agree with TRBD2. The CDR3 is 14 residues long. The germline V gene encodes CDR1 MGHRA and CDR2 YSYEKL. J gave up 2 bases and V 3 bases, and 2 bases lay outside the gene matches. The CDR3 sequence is CASSQRLATDTQYF. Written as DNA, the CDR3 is TGCGCCAGCAGCCAGAGACTAGCCACAGATACGCAGTATTTT.

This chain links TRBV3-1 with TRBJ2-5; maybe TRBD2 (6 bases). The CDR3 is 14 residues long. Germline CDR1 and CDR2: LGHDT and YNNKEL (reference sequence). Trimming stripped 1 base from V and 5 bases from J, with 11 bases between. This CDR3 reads CASSQGGRGETQYF. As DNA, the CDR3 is TGTGCCAGCAGCCAAGGAGGCCGGGGGGAGACCCAGTACTTC.